The rows below give T cell receptor beta chains drawn from one sample of a study of T-cell reconstitution after alpha-beta-depleted transplantation in children. Each CDR3 protein gets one entry after TCRdb re-called the PCR reads with MiXCR. The sample yields some 350,000 distinct CDR3 sequences, roughly 15% seen once. Material: PBMCs, mostly from graft donor cells, obtained 360 days after TCRalphabeta/CD19-depleted stem cell transplant. The receptors come from a male patient aged 2-15 years who had a stem cell transplant for acute lymphoblastic leukemia, so the T cells may come from the graft donor. Each CDR3 is given with its conserved first and last residue. A D gene is named only where the DNA matches it firmly. Some rows have no size entry. The others give once, few or many, or a class for an expanded clone.

J gene: TRBJ2-7; D gene: -; V gene: TRBV10-2; clone size: few; CDR3 protein: CAATPGISYEQYF; CDR3 DNA: TGCGCCGCTACACCAGGGATCTCCTACGAGCAGTACTTC
J gene: TRBJ2-7; D gene: -; V gene: TRBV4-2; clone size: -; CDR3 protein: CASSPEVGAESYEQYF; CDR3 DNA: TGTGCCAGCAGCCCAGAAGTGGGGGCAGAAAGCTACGAGCAGTACTTC
J gene: TRBJ2-6; D gene: -; V gene: TRBV27; clone size: few; CDR3 protein: CASKDSGANVLTF; CDR3 DNA: TGTGCCAGCAAGGACTCTGGGGCCAACGTCCTGACTTTC
J gene: TRBJ2-3; D gene: TRBD2; V gene: TRBV20-1; clone size: few; CDR3 protein: CSARRGPGLADTDTQYF; CDR3 DNA: TGCAGTGCTAGAAGAGGCCCGGGACTAGCGGACACAGATACGCAGTATTTT
J gene: TRBJ2-1; D gene: TRBD2; V gene: TRBV5-5; clone size: few; CDR3 protein: CASSLYRGTSGTNEQFF; CDR3 DNA: TGTGCCAGCAGCTTGTACCGAGGGACTAGCGGGACAAATGAGCAGTTCTTC
J gene: TRBJ2-1; D gene: -; V gene: TRBV4-3; clone size: -; CDR3 protein: CASSRGREPYNEQFF; CDR3 DNA: TGCGCCAGCAGCAGAGGGCGGGAACCCTACAATGAGCAGTTCTTC
J gene: TRBJ2-1; D gene: -; V gene: TRBV11-1; clone size: few; CDR3 protein: CASSRPARDLPSYYNEQFF; CDR3 DNA: TGTGCCAGCAGCCGACCTGCCCGGGATCTACCCTCCTACTACAATGAGCAGTTCTTC
J gene: TRBJ2-1; D gene: -; V gene: TRBV12-3/TRBV12-4; clone size: few; CDR3 protein: CASSPGLEAIPNEQFF; CDR3 DNA: TGTGCCAGCAGTCCAGGCCTAGAGGCGATCCCCAATGAGCAGTTCTTC
J gene: TRBJ2-1; D gene: TRBD1; V gene: TRBV15; clone size: few; CDR3 protein: CATSRTGEAAGQFF; CDR3 DNA: TGTGCCACCAGCAGGACAGGGGAGGCTGCGGGGCAGTTCTTC
J gene: TRBJ2-3; D gene: -; V gene: TRBV11-1; clone size: -; CDR3 protein: CASSLVPDSGTDTQYF; CDR3 DNA: TGTGCCAGCAGCTTAGTTCCGGACTCGGGCACAGATACGCAGTATTTT
J gene: TRBJ2-1; D gene: -; V gene: TRBV28; clone size: -; CDR3 protein: CASSPWETVGNEQFF; CDR3 DNA: TGTGCCAGCAGTCCCTGGGAGACGGTGGGAAATGAGCAGTTCTTC
J gene: TRBJ1-4; D gene: -; V gene: TRBV28; clone size: few; CDR3 protein: CASSALQETNEKLFF; CDR3 DNA: TGTGCCAGCAGCGCCCTGCAGGAAACTAATGAAAAACTGTTTTTT
J gene: TRBJ2-4; D gene: TRBD1; V gene: TRBV5-1; clone size: few; CDR3 protein: CASSLDRGENIQYF; CDR3 DNA: TGCGCCAGCAGCTTGGACAGGGGAGAAAACATTCAGTACTTC
J gene: TRBJ2-5; D gene: -; V gene: TRBV5-8; clone size: -; CDR3 protein: CASRPEETQYF; CDR3 DNA: TGTGCCAGCAGACCTGAAGAGACCCAGTACTTC
J gene: TRBJ2-1; D gene: -; V gene: TRBV12-3/TRBV12-4; clone size: few; CDR3 protein: CASTQTSTYNEQFF; CDR3 DNA: TGTGCCAGCACTCAGACTAGTACCTACAATGAGCAGTTCTTC
J gene: TRBJ2-5; D gene: TRBD2; V gene: TRBV20-1; clone size: -; CDR3 protein: CSAGGLAARETQYF; CDR3 DNA: TGCAGTGCGGGGGGACTAGCGGCTCGAGAGACCCAGTACTTC
J gene: TRBJ1-5; D gene: -; V gene: TRBV7-9; clone size: many; CDR3 protein: CASSTRRDQPQHF; CDR3 DNA: TGTGCCAGCAGCACCCGCAGGGATCAGCCCCAGCATTTT
J gene: TRBJ2-4; D gene: -; V gene: TRBV5-5; clone size: -; CDR3 protein: CASSLDRLVTRNIQYF; CDR3 DNA: TGTGCCAGCAGCTTGGACCGACTAGTGACTCGGAACATTCAGTACTTC
J gene: TRBJ2-1; D gene: -; V gene: TRBV7-6; clone size: few; CDR3 protein: CASSFGLPPLDEQFF; CDR3 DNA: TGTGCCAGCAGCTTTGGACTCCCTCCATTGGATGAGCAGTTCTTC
J gene: TRBJ2-7; D gene: -; V gene: TRBV20-1; clone size: -; CDR3 protein: CSARGSFSYEQYF; CDR3 DNA: TGCAGTGCTAGAGGTAGTTTCTCCTACGAGCAGTACTTC
J gene: TRBJ2-7; D gene: -; V gene: TRBV5-6; clone size: few; CDR3 protein: CASSLPSTYEQYF; CDR3 DNA: TGTGCCAGCAGCTTGCCCTCGACCTACGAGCAGTACTTC
J gene: TRBJ2-7; D gene: TRBD1; V gene: TRBV2; clone size: -; CDR3 protein: CASPRGRGRAYEQYF; CDR3 DNA: TGTGCCAGCCCCCGGGGCAGGGGGCGCGCCTACGAGCAGTACTTC
J gene: TRBJ1-5; D gene: -; V gene: TRBV6-1; clone size: few; CDR3 protein: CASSEWGRDVDNQPQHF; CDR3 DNA: TGTGCCAGCAGTGAATGGGGGCGGGACGTAGACAATCAGCCCCAGCATTTT